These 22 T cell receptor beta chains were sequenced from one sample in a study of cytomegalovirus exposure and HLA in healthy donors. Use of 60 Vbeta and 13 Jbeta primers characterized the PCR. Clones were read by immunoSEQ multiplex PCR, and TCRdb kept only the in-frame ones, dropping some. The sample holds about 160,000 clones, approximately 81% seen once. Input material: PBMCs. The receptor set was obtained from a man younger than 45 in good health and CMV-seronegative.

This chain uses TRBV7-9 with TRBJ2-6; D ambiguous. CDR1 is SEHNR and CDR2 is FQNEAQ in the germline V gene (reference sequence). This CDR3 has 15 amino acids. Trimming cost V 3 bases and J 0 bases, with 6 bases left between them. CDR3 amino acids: CASSLYSSGANVLTF. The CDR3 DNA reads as TGTGCCAGCAGCTTGTACAGCTCTGGGGCCAACGTCCTGACTTTC.

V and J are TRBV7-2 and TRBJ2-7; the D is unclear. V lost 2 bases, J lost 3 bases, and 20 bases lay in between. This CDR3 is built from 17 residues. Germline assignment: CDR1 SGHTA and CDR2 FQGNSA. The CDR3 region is CASSLFVRTVRVYEQYF. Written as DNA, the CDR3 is TGTGCCAGCAGCTTATTCGTCCGAACAGTGCGAGTCTACGAGCAGTACTTC.

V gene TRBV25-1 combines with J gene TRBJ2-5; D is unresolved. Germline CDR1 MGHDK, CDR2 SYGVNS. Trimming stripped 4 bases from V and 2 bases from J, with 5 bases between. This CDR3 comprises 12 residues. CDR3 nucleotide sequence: TGTGCCAGCAGTGTACAACAAGAGACCCAGTACTTC. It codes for CASSVQQETQYF.

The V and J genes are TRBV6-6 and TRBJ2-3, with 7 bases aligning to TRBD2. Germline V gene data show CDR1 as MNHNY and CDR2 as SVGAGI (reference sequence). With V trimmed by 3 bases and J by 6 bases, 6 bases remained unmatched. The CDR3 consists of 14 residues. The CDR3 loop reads CASSYTWGGDTQYF. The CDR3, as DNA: TGTGCCAGCAGTTATACATGGGGGGGGGATACGCAGTATTTT.

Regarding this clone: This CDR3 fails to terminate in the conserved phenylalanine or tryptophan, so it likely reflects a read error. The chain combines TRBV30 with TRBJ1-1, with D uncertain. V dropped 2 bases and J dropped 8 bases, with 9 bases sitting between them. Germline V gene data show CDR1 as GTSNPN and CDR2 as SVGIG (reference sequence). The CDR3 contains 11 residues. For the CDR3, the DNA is TGTGCCTGGAGTTGGAAAGGGGAAGCTTTCCTT. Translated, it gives CAWSWKGEAFL.

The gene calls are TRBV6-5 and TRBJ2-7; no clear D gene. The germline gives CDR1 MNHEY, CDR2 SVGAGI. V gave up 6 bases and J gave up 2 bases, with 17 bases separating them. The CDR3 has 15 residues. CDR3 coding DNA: TGTGCCAGCAGCCTCGAGGCAGCAAGTACCTACGAGCAGTACTTC. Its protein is CASSLEAASTYEQYF.

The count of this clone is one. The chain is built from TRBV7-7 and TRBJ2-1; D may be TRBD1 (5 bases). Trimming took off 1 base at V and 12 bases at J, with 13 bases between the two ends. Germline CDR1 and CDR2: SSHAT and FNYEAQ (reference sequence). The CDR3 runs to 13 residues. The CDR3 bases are TGTGCCAGCAGCTTAGAGGCAGGTCAGGGGCAGTTCTTC. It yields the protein CASSLEAGQGQFF.

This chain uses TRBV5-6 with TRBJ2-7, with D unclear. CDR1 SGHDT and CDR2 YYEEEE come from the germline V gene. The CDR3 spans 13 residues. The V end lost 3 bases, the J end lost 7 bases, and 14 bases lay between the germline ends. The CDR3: CASSSRSGLEQYF. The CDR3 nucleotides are TGTGCCAGCAGCTCGAGGTCCGGATTGGAGCAGTACTTC.

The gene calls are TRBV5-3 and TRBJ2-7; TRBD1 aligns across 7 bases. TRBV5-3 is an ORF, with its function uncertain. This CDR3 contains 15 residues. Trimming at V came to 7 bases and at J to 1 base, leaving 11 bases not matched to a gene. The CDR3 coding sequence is TGTGCCAGATGCGAGGGGGCAGGGGATTCCTACGAGCAGTACTTC. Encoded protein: CARCEGAGDSYEQYF.

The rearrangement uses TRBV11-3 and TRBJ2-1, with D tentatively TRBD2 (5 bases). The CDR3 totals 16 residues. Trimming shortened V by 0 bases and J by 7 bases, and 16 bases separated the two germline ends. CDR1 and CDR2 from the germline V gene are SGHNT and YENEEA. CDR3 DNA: TGTGCCAGCAGCTTAGATGGTCAGGTTGAGGGTAATGAGCAGTTCTTC. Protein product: CASSLDGQVEGNEQFF.

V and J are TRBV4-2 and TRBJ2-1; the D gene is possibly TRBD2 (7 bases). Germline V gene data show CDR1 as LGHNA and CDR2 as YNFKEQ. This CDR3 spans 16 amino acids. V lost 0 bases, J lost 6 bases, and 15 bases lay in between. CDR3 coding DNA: TGTGCCAGCAGCCAAGATCTGCGGGGGCTGGGCAATGAGCAGTTCTTC. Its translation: CASSQDLRGLGNEQFF.

The CDR3 loop is CASSPLVGEQFF. The CDR3 coding sequence is TGTGCCAGCAGCCCCCTAGTTGGTGAGCAGTTCTTC. The chain employs TRBV7-9 and TRBJ2-1; D is unresolved. CDR1 SEHNR and CDR2 FQNEAQ come from the germline V gene (reference sequence). This CDR3 has 12 amino acids. V was cut by 5 bases and J by 9 bases, with 11 bases left in between.

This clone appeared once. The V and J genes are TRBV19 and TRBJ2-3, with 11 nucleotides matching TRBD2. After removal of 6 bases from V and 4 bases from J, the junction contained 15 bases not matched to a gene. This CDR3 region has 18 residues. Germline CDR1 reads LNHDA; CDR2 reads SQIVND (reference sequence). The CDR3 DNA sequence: TGTGCCAGTAGCCCCGGCAGGGGGCTAGCGGGAGGTTCAGATACGCAGTATTTT. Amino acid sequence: CASSPGRGLAGGSDTQYF.

The CDR3 DNA sequence: TGTGCCAGCAGCGACGGACTAGTTTTCCAAGAGACCCAGTACTTC. Protein: CASSDGLVFQETQYF. The chain uses TRBV5-6 and TRBJ2-5, with 7 bases that match TRBD2. The CDR3 runs to 15 residues. Germline V gene lookup returns CDR1 SGHDT and CDR2 YYEEEE. The junction had 7 bases not matched to a gene; V was cut back by 4 bases and J by 1 base.

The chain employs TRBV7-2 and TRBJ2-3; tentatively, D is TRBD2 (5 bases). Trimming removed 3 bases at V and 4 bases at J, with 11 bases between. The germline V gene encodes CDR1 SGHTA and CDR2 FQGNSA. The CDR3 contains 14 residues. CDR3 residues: CASSFILAADTQYF. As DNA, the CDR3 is TGTGCCAGCAGCTTCATTCTAGCCGCAGATACGCAGTATTTT.

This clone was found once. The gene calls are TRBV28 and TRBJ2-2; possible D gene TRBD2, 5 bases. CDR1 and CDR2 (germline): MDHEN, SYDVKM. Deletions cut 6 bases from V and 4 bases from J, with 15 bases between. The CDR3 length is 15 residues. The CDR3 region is CASRTTTRGTGELFF. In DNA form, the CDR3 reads TGTGCCAGCAGAACTACTACTCGGGGCACCGGGGAGCTGTTTTTT. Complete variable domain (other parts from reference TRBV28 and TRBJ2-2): DVKVTQSSRYLVKRTGEKVFLECVQDMDHENMFWYRQDPGLGLRLIYFSYDVKMKEKGDIPEGYSVSREKKERFSLILESASTNQTSMYLCASRTTTRGTGELFFGEGSRLTVL.

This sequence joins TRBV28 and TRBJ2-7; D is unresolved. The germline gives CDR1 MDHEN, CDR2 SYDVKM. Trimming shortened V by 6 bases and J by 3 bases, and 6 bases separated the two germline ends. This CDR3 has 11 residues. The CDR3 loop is CASRAGYEQYF. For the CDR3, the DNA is TGTGCCAGCAGAGCCGGCTACGAGCAGTACTTC.

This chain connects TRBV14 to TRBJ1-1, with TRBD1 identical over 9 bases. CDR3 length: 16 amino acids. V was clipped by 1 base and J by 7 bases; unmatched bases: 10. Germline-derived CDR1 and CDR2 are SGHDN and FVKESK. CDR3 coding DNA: TGTGCCAGCAGCCAAGGACCTAACAGGGGGCGGGGTGAAGCTTTCTTT. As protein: CASSQGPNRGRGEAFF.

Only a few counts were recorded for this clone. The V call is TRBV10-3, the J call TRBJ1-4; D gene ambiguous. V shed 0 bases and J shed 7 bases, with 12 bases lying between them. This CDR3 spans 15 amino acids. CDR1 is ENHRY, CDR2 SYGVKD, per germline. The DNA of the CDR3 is TGTGCCATCAGTGAGTCAGGGTTTGCGGGTGAAAAACTGTTTTTT. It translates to CAISESGFAGEKLFF.

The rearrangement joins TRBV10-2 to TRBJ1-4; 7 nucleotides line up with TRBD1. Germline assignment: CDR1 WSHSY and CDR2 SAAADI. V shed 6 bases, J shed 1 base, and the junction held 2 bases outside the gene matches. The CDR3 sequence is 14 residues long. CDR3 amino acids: CASRGTVTNEKLFF. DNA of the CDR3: TGCGCCAGCAGGGGGACAGTAACTAATGAAAAACTGTTTTTT.

CDR3 DNA: TGCGCCAGCAGCTTGGGACAGGGGGTTTTCGGCTATGGCTACACCTTC. Its protein is CASSLGQGVFGYGYTF. The V and J genes are TRBV5-1 and TRBJ1-2; the match to TRBD1 covers 9 bases. This CDR3 comprises 16 residues. Germline CDR1 and CDR2: SGHRS and YFSETQ. V was pared by 0 bases and J by 4 bases, with 7 bases of the junction left unmatched.

The CDR3 DNA is TGTGCCAGCAGTTTAGGGGACAGGCAAGAGACCCAGTACTTC. This encodes CASSLGDRQETQYF. The chain recombines TRBV28 with TRBJ2-5; TRBD1 matches 8 bases. Trimming at V came to 2 bases and at J to 2 bases, leaving 1 base not matched to a gene. CDR3 length: 14 residues. Per the germline V gene, CDR1 is MDHEN and CDR2 is SYDVKM.